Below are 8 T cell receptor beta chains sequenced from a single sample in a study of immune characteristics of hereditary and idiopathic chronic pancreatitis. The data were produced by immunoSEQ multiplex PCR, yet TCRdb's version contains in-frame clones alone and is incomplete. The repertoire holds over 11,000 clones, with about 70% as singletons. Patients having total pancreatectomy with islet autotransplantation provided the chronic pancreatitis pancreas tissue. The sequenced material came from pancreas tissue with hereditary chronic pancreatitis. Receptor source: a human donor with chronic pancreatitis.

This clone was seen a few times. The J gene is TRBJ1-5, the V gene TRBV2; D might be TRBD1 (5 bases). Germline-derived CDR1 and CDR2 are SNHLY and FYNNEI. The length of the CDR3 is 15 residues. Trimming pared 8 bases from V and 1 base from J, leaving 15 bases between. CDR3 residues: CASFAGSESNQPQHF. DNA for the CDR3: TGTGCCAGCTTCGCAGGGAGCGAGAGCAATCAGCCCCAGCATTTT.

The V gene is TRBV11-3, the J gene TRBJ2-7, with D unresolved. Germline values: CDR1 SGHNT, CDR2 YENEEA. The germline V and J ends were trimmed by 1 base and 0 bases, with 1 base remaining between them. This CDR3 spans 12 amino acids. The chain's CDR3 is CASSLGSYEQYF. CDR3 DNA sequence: TGTGCCAGCAGCTTAGGCTCCTACGAGCAGTACTTC.

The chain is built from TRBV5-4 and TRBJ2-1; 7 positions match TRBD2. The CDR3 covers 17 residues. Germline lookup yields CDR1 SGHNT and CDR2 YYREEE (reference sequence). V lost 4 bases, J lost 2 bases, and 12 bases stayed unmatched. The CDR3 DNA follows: TGTGCCAGCAGCCCCGACCCGGCGGGAGCTACCTACAATGAGCAGTTCTTC. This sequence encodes CASSPDPAGATYNEQFF.

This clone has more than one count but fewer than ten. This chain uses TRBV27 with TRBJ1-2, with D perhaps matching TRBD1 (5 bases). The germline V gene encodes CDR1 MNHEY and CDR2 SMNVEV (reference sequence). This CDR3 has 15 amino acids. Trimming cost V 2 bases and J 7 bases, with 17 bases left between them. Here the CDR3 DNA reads TGTGCCAGCAGTTTAAGGGGCCTGAGGGTGGCTGGCTACACCTTC. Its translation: CASSLRGLRVAGYTF.

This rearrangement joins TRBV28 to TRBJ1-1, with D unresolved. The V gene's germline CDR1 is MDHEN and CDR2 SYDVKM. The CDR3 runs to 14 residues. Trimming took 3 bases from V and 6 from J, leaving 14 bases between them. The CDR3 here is CASSLFLNNAEAFF. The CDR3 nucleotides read TGTGCCAGCAGTTTGTTTCTGAACAACGCTGAAGCTTTCTTT.

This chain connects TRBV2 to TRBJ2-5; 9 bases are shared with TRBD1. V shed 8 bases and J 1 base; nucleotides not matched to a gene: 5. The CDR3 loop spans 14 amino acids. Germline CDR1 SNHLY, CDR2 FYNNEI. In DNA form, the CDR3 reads TGTGCCAGCTCCCCGACAGGGGGCCAAGAGACCCAGTACTTC. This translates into CASSPTGGQETQYF.

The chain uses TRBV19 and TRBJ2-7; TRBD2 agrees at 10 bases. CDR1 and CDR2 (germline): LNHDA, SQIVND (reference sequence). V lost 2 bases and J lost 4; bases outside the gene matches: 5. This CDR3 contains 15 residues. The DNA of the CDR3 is TGTGCCAGTAGTATAAGGCTAGCGGGAGAGTACGAGCAGTACTTC. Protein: CASSIRLAGEYEQYF.

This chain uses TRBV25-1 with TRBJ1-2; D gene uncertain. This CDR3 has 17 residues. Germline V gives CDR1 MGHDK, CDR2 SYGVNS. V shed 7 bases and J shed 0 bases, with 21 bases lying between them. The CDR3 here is CASTPALSPGANYGYTF. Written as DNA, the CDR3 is TGTGCCAGCACCCCAGCCCTAAGTCCGGGAGCTAACTATGGCTACACCTTC.